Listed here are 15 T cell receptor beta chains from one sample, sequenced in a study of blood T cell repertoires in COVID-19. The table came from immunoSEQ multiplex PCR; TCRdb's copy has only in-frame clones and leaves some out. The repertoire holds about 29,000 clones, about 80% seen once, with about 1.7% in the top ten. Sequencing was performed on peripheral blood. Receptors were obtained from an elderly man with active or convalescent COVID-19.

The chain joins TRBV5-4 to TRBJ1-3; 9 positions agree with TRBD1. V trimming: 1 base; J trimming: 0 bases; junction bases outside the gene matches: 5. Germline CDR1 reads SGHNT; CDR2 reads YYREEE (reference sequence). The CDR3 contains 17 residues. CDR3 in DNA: TGTGCCAGCAGCTTGAGGACAGGGGCACCCTCTGGAAACACCATATATTTT. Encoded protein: CASSLRTGAPSGNTIYF. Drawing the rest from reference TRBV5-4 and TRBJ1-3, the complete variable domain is ETGVTQSPTHLIKTRGQQVTLRCSSQSGHNTVSWYQQALGQGPQFIFQYYREEENGRGNFPPRFSGLQFPNYSSELNVNALELDDSALYLCASSLRTGAPSGNTIYFGEGSWLTVV.

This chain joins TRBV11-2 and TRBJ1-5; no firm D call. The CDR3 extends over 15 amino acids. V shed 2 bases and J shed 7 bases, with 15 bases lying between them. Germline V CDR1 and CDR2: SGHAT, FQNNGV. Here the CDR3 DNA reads TGTGCCAGCAGCTTAAACGGGAAGGGTCAGCAGCCCCAGCATTTT. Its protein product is CASSLNGKGQQPQHF.

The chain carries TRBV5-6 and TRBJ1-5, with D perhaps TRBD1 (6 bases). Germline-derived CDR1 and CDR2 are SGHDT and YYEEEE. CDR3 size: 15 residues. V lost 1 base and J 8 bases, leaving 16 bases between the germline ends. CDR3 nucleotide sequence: TGTGCCAGCAGCTTGTTTATCAGGGGCCAAGAGCCCCAGCATTTT. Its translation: CASSLFIRGQEPQHF.

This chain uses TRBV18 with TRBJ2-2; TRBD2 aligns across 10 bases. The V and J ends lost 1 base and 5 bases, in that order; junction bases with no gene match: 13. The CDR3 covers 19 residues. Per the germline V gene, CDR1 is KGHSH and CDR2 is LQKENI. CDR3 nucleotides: TGTGCCAGCTCACCACGGTCGCTAGCGGGAGCCCCGGGAACCGGGGAGCTGTTTTTT. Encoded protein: CASSPRSLAGAPGTGELFF.

The CDR3 protein is CASSQDDTSSYEQYF. The CDR3 coding sequence is TGTGCCAGCAGCCAAGACGACACGAGCTCCTACGAGCAGTACTTC. This chain connects TRBV3-1 (or the pseudogene TRBV3-2) to TRBJ2-7; D gene uncertain. The CDR3 runs 15 residues. The V gene lost 0 bases and the J gene lost 0 bases, with 9 bases spanning the gap. Germline-derived CDR1 and CDR2 are LGHDT and YNNKEL (reference sequence).

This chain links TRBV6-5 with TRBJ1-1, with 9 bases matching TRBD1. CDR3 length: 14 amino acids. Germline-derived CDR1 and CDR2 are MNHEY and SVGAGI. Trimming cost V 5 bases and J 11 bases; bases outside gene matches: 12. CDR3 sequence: CASSRPGTGTRAFF. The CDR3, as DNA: TGTGCCAGCAGTCGTCCCGGGACAGGGACTCGGGCTTTCTTT.

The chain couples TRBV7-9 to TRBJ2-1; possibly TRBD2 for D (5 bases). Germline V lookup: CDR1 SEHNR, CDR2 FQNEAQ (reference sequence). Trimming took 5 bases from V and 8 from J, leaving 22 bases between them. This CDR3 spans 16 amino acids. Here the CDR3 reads CASSPLGSESLDEQFF. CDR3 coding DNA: TGTGCCAGCAGCCCGCTGGGTAGCGAATCCCTTGATGAGCAGTTCTTC.

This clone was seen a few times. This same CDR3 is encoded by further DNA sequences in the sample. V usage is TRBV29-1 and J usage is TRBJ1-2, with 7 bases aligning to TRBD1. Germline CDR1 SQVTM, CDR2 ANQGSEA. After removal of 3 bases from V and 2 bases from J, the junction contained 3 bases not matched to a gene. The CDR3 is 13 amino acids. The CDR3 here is CSVDRGANYGYTF. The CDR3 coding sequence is TGCAGCGTTGACAGGGGGGCGAACTATGGCTACACCTTC.

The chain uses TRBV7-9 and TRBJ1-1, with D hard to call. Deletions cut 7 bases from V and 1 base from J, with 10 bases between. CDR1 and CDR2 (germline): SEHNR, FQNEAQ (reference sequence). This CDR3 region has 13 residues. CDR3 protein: CASTLEANTEAFF. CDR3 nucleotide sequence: TGTGCCAGCACCCTTGAAGCGAACACTGAAGCTTTCTTT.

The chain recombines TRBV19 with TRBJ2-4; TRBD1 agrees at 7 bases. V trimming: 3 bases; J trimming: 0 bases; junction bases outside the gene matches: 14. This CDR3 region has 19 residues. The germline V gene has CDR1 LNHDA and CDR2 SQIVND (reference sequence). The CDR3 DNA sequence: TGTGCCAGTAGTATGGGGCCCCAACAGGGGCTGGTAGCCAAAAACATTCAGTACTTC. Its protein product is CASSMGPQQGLVAKNIQYF.

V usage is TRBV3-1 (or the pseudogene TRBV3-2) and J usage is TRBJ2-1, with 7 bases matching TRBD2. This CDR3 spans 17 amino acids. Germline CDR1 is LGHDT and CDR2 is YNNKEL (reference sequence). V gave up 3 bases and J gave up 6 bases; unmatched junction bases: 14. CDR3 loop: CASSQAVRTSWRNEQFF. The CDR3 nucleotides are TGTGCCAGCAGCCAGGCGGTAAGGACTAGTTGGCGCAATGAGCAGTTCTTC.

CDR3 bases: TGTGCCAGCAGCCCGGTAACCGGGGAGCTGTTTTTT. Its translation is CASSPVTGELFF. The chain couples TRBV7-9 to TRBJ2-2; no clear D gene. The CDR3 runs to 12 residues. Trimming removed 5 bases from V and 5 bases from J, with 6 bases in between. The V gene's germline CDR1 is SEHNR and CDR2 FQNEAQ (reference sequence).

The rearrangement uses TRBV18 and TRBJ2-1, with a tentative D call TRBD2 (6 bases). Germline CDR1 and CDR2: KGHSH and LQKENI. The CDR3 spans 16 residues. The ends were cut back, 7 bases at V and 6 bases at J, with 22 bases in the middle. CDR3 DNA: TGTGCCAGCTTTAGAGACCTGGGAGGAGAAAGCAATGAGCAGTTCTTC. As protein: CASFRDLGGESNEQFF.

The chain's CDR3 is CASSRQGDPTGELFF. The CDR3 nucleotides read TGCGCCAGCAGCCGGCAGGGGGACCCCACCGGGGAGCTGTTTTTT. V and J are TRBV5-1 and TRBJ2-2, with 7 bases that match TRBD1. Germline V gene lookup returns CDR1 SGHRS and CDR2 YFSETQ. The CDR3 loop spans 15 amino acids. With 4 bases clipped from V and 4 bases from J, the junction kept 7 bases outside the gene matches.

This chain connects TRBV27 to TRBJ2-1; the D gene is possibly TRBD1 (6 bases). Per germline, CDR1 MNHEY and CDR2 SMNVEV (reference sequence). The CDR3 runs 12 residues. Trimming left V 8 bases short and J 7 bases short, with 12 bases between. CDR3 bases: TGTGCCAGCGCCCACAGGGAGAATGAGCAGTTCTTC. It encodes CASAHRENEQFF.